This T cell receptor (beta chain) appears in the sequencing data of a study of shared clonotypes between healthy human individuals. In the original processing: ImmunoSEQ output held junction-only sequences without quality scores, so filtering differed. Repertoires were generated with immunoSEQ multiplex PCR, while TCRdb's copy carries only in-frame clones and drops some. V, J and clone size are taken as reported in that table, and D and trimming were inferred from the DNA itself. There are 760,000 or so clones in the sample; about 96% occur only once, and approximately 0.2% lies in the top ten. Germline CDR1 and CDR2: SEHNR and FQNEAQ (reference sequence). The CDR3 is 16 residues long. V lost 4 bases to trimming and J lost 1 base, with 14 bases between them. CD8 cells regarded as naive lacked CD45RO, were positively chosen for CCR7, and omitted terminally differentiated effector memory CD45RA+ cells. The study enrolled healthy HIV-negative adults without recent acute infections or vaccinations as donors.

The material sequenced was naive CD8+ T cells sorted from blood. The genes are TRBV7-9 and TRBJ1-5; a possible D gene is TRBD1 (5 bases). This TCR derives from a man aged 25-45 years in good health. In DNA form, the CDR3 reads TGTGCCAGCAGCTCCTCCGACAGAGGGAGCAATCAGCCCCAGCATTTT. Translating gives CASSSSDRGSNQPQHF.